This TCR beta chain emerged from a study of cytomegalovirus exposure and HLA in healthy donors. PCR was performed using 60 Vbeta and 13 Jbeta primers. Methods used by the authors: Later, 65 million to 90 million unique TCR beta chains were counted in an analysis, and roughly 11 million of them were shared. TCRdb's table, derived via immunoSEQ multiplex PCR, lists solely in-frame clones and lacks some. That table furnishes V, J and clone size, whereas the DNA furnished D and trimming. The data hold around 100,000 clones, with about 70% observed a single time. The V segment lost 6 bases and the J segment 5 bases; nucleotides outside the gene matches: 4. The germline V gene encodes CDR1 SNHLY and CDR2 FYNNEI. The CDR3 totals 13 residues. This clone turned up a few times. Its antigen remains unknown. General observations from the study: The authors considered a cluster of highly shared sequence variants likely to be a sequencing artifact. What a later analysis showed was that several of the most significant clusters appeared linked to common viral pathogens.

The sequence derives from a man younger than 45 in good health and CMV-seropositive. What was sequenced was PBMCs. V is TRBV2 and J is TRBJ2-5; 9 nucleotides align to TRBD1. The CDR3 DNA reads as TGTGCCAGCAGGGCAGGGACAGGGGAGACCCAGTACTTC. The encoded protein is CASRAGTGETQYF.